This T cell receptor beta chain was sequenced for a study of CD8 T cells in Susac syndrome. Reverse transcription used roughly 0.45 to 1 ug RNA and random hexamers. Amplification of TCR beta CDR3 spanned 54 Vbeta and 13 Jbeta via immunoSEQ multiplex PCR. TCRdb recomputed calls from the immunoSEQ multiplex PCR reads with MiXCR, one row per CDR3 protein. Of 130,000 or so distinct CDR3 sequences in the sample, roughly 76% were seen once. Turning to this clonotype: Its target is unknown.

Study-wide findings and caveats: That the number of individuals in its TCR sequencing and HLA analysis was relatively small was acknowledged by the study.

With 1 base clipped from V and 0 bases from J, the junction kept 9 bases outside the gene matches. CDR3 length equals 18 residues. Germline-derived CDR1 and CDR2 are LNHDA and SQIVND (reference sequence). This clonotype originated in a human donor with multiple sclerosis. Sequenced material: CD8+ T cells from PBMCs. The chain couples TRBV19 to TRBJ2-3, with TRBD2 matching over 8 bases. Written as DNA, the CDR3 is TGTGCCAGTAGTATAGTTTGGGCTAGCGGGCCCAGCACAGATACGCAGTATTTT. Encoded protein: CASSIVWASGPSTDTQYF.